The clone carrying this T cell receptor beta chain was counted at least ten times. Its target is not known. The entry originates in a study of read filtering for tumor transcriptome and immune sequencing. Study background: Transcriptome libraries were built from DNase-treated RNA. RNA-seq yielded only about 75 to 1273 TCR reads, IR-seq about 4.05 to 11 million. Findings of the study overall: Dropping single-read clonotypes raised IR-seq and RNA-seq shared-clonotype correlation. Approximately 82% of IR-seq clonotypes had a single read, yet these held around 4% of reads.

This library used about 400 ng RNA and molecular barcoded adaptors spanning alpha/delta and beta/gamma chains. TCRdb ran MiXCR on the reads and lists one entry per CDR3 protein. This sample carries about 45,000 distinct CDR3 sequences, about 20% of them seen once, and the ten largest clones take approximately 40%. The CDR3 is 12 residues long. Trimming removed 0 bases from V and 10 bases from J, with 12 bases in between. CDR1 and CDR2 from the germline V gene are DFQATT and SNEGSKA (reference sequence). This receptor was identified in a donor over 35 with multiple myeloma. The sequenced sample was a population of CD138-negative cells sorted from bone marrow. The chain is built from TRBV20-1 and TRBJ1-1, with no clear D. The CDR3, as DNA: TGCAGTGCTAGAGAGTGGACGCCTATAGCTTTCTTT. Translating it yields CSAREWTPIAFF.